One and the same sample provided the 8 T cell receptor beta chains below, sequenced in a study of T cell responses to AZD1222 COVID-19 vaccine. The protocol was immunoSEQ multiplex PCR, while the TCRdb copy is restricted to in-frame clones and leaves out a portion. The sample comprises 95,000 to 150,000 clones, about 90% of which are singletons, and approximately 1.5% rests with the top ten. The material sequenced was peripheral blood, taken on day 0 of AZD1222 vaccination. Receptors were obtained from an adult in good health.

The chain carries TRBV5-1 and TRBJ2-5, with 10 positions matching TRBD1. V shed 1 base, J shed 2 bases, and the junction held 11 bases outside the gene matches. CDR3 length equals 18 residues. In germline, CDR1 is SGHRS, CDR2 YFSETQ. The CDR3 loop is CASSLIPGQGTGQETQYF. The CDR3 coding sequence is TGCGCCAGCAGCTTGATACCGGGACAGGGGACGGGTCAAGAGACCCAGTACTTC.

The chain links TRBV5-1 to TRBJ2-7, with 9 bases matching TRBD1. The J segment lost 2 bases and the V segment lost 2 bases, leaving 5 bases of the junction unmatched. This CDR3 is built from 15 residues. Germline assignment: CDR1 SGHRS and CDR2 YFSETQ. This chain's CDR3 is CASSFSGQGPYEQYF. CDR3 nucleotides: TGCGCCAGCAGCTTCTCGGGACAGGGCCCCTACGAGCAGTACTTC.

The chain couples TRBV25-1 to TRBJ2-5; TRBD2 aligns across 12 bases. Trimming cost V 4 bases and J 5 bases; bases outside gene matches: 8. Per germline, CDR1 MGHDK and CDR2 SYGVNS. The CDR3 consists of 16 residues. The CDR3 DNA follows: TGTGCCAGCAGTGTGGGGCTAGCGGGAGGGTATGAGACCCAGTACTTC. Translated: CASSVGLAGGYETQYF.

V and J are TRBV19 and TRBJ1-5; D is ambiguous. The V end was cut by 4 bases, the J end by 2 bases, with 9 bases between. The CDR3 runs to 14 residues. Germline V lookup: CDR1 LNHDA, CDR2 SQIVND (reference sequence). As DNA, the CDR3 is TGTGCCAGTAGTAAGGACCTCGGCAATCAGCCCCAGCATTTT. Protein: CASSKDLGNQPQHF.

The rearrangement uses TRBV3-1 (or the pseudogene TRBV3-2) and TRBJ1-5; TRBD1 aligns across 8 bases. CDR1 and CDR2 (germline): LGHDT, YNNKEL (reference sequence). Losses at the gene ends were 0 bases for V and 1 base for J; bases not matched to a gene: 8. The CDR3 sequence is 18 residues long. CDR3 in amino acids: CASSQDSGGDLSNQPQHF. CDR3 nucleotides: TGTGCCAGCAGCCAAGATTCAGGGGGCGACCTAAGCAATCAGCCCCAGCATTTT.

The chain links TRBV30 to TRBJ1-1; D may be TRBD1 (5 bases). CDR3 length: 13 amino acids. V lost 1 base to trimming and J lost 7 bases, with 13 bases between them. Germline V CDR1 and CDR2: GTSNPN, SVGIG (reference sequence). The CDR3 loop reads CAWSAGGALEAFF. In DNA form, the CDR3 reads TGTGCCTGGAGTGCCGGGGGAGCCCTTGAAGCTTTCTTT.

The chain uses TRBV6-5 and TRBJ1-5, with D unclear. Germline loops: CDR1 MNHEY, CDR2 SVGAGI. The V end was cut by 6 bases, the J end by 3 bases, with 12 bases between. The CDR3 length is 14 residues. The CDR3 region is CASRGRADNQPQHF. CDR3 coding DNA: TGTGCCAGCAGGGGGAGGGCTGACAATCAGCCCCAGCATTTT.

The chain uses TRBV18 and TRBJ1-1, with D unresolved. V lost 0 bases, J lost 0 bases, and 20 bases lay in between. This CDR3 comprises 19 residues. Germline CDR1 KGHSH, CDR2 LQKENI. The CDR3 spells CASSPPVVGVHAMNTEAFF. The CDR3 bases are TGTGCCAGCTCACCACCGGTCGTCGGGGTCCATGCAATGAACACTGAAGCTTTCTTT.